Each of the 6 T cell receptor beta chains below was sequenced from the same sample in a study of graft-versus-host responses after intestinal transplantation. The table came from immunoSEQ multiplex PCR; TCRdb's copy has only in-frame clones and leaves some out. The table shows tens of thousands of clones, with roughly nine tenths occurring only once. Investigators treated the graft tissue so that it released intraepithelial and lamina propria lymphocytes. The sample consisted of ileum tissue, taken more than 350 days after transplant. The receptors originated from a human patient who received an intestinal transplant, so some T cells may come from the graft donor.

The V and J genes are TRBV11-3 and TRBJ2-5; 9 nucleotides line up with TRBD1. The CDR3 spans 15 residues. Germline V gene lookup returns CDR1 SGHNT and CDR2 YENEEA. J gave up 4 bases and V 5 bases, and 8 bases lay outside the gene matches. The DNA for the CDR3 is TGTGCCAGCAGCGTGACAGGGGGGACGGGAGAGACCCAGTACTTC. Its translation is CASSVTGGTGETQYF.

This clone was recorded once. The V gene is TRBV5-1, the J gene TRBJ2-3; D might be TRBD1 (6 bases). Deletions cut 4 bases from V and 2 bases from J, with 11 bases between. Germline V gene lookup returns CDR1 SGHRS and CDR2 YFSETQ. The CDR3 runs to 14 residues. The chain's CDR3 is CASSRHRATDTQYF. The CDR3 DNA is TGCGCCAGCAGCCGTCACAGGGCCACAGATACGCAGTATTTT.

V is TRBV28 and J is TRBJ1-5; 12 bases are shared with TRBD1. Germline lookup yields CDR1 MDHEN and CDR2 SYDVKM. The CDR3 runs to 17 residues. The V gene end was trimmed by 4 bases and the J gene end by 3 bases; junction bases not matched to a gene: 7. CDR3 residues: CASSSGTGGANNQPQHF. The DNA for the CDR3 is TGTGCCAGCAGTTCCGGGACAGGGGGCGCGAACAATCAGCCCCAGCATTTT. Filled out from reference TRBV28 and TRBJ1-5, the complete variable domain reads DVKVTQSSRYLVKRTGEKVFLECVQDMDHENMFWYRQDPGLGLRLIYFSYDVKMKEKGDIPEGYSVSREKKERFSLILESASTNQTSMYLCASSSGTGGANNQPQHFGDGTRLSIL.

The chain combines TRBV6-1 with TRBJ1-2; 8 nucleotides align to TRBD1. Germline V gene data show CDR1 as MNHNS and CDR2 as SASEGT. With V trimmed by 8 bases and J by 5 bases, 10 bases remained unmatched. The CDR3 runs to 14 residues. The CDR3 DNA reads as TGTGCCAGCCGGACCCTAACAGGGGGATATGGCTACACCTTC. Translated, it gives CASRTLTGGYGYTF.

The chain links TRBV11-2 to TRBJ1-5, with D unclear. The CDR3 consists of 13 residues. Germline CDR1 and CDR2: SGHAT and FQNNGV. V was shortened by 2 bases and J by 6 bases, with 8 bases between the two germline ends. DNA for the CDR3: TGTGCCAGCAGCTTAATCGTGGGTCAGCCCCAGCATTTT. Translated: CASSLIVGQPQHF.

This chain connects TRBV7-2 to TRBJ2-7; D is ambiguous. The germline V gene has CDR1 SGHTA and CDR2 FQGNSA. The V and J ends lost 3 bases and 3 bases respectively, with 12 bases between them. This CDR3 spans 14 amino acids. The CDR3 bases are TGTGCCAGCAGCTTTGGGCACCCTCTCTACGAGCAGTACTTC. Translated: CASSFGHPLYEQYF.